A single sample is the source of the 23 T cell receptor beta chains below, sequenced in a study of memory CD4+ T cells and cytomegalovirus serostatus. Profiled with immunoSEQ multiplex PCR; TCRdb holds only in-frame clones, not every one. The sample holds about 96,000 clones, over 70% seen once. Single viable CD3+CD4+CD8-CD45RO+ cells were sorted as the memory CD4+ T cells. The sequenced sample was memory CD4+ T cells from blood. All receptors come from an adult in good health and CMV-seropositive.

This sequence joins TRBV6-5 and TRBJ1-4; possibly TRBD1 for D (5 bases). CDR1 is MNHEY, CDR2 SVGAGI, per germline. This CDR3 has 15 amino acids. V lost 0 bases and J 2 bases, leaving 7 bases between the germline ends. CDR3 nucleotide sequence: TGTGCCAGCAGTTACTCGACAGCCACTAATGAAAAACTGTTTTTT. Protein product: CASSYSTATNEKLFF.

CDR3 protein: CASSQADPGLQNIQYF. CDR3 sequence (DNA): TGCGCCAGCAGCCAAGCTGACCCGGGACTCCAAAACATTCAGTACTTC. The chain couples TRBV4-1 to TRBJ2-4, with TRBD2 as a possible D gene (6 bases). V gave up 1 base and J gave up 5 bases, with 15 bases separating them. CDR1 is MGHRA and CDR2 is YSYEKL in the germline V gene. CDR3 length: 16 amino acids.

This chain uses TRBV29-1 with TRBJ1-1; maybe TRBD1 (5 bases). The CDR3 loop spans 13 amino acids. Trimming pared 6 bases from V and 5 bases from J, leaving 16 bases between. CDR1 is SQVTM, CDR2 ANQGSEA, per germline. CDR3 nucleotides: TGCAGCGTCGGGGAGTCTCGGGGGACTGAAGCTTTCTTT. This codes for CSVGESRGTEAFF.

The CDR3 sequence is CASSQGATTQDNEQFF. CDR3 nucleotides: TGCGCCAGCAGCCAAGGGGCAACGACCCAAGACAATGAGCAGTTCTTC. The chain combines TRBV4-3 with TRBJ2-1, with no clear D. Per the germline V gene, CDR1 is LGHNA and CDR2 is YSLEER. V was shortened by 1 base and J by 5 bases, with 15 bases between the two germline ends. CDR3 size: 16 residues.

The CDR3 DNA reads TGTGCCAGCACACAACACAGGGGAGGCTACACCTTC. This gives the protein CASTQHRGGYTF. V is TRBV28 and J is TRBJ1-2; 7 nucleotides agree with TRBD1. Trimming at V came to 7 bases and at J to 8 bases, leaving 7 bases not matched to a gene. The CDR3 totals 12 residues. The V gene's germline CDR1 is MDHEN and CDR2 SYDVKM.

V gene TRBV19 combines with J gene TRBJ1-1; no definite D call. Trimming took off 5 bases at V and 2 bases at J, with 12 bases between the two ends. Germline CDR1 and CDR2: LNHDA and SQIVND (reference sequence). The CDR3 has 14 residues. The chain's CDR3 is CASSPRGRNTEAFF. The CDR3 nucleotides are TGTGCCAGTAGTCCCCGTGGGCGTAACACTGAAGCTTTCTTT.

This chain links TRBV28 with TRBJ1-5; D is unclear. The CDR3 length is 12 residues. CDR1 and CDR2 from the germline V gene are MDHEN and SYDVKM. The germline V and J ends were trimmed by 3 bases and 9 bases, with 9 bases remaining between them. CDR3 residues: CASSLAGRPQHF. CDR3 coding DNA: TGTGCCAGCAGTTTGGCAGGACGGCCCCAGCATTTT.

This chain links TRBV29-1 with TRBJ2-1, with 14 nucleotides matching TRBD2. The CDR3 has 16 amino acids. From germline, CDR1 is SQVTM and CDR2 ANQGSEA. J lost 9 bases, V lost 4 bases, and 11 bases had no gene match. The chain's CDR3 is CSVVKRLAGGPGEQFF. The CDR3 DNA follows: TGCAGCGTTGTAAAGAGACTAGCGGGAGGGCCAGGTGAGCAGTTCTTC.

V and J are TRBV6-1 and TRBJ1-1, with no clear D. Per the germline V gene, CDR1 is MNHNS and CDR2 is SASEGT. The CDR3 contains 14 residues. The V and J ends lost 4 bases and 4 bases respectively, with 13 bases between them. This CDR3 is CASSGPIGITEAFF. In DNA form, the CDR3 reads TGTGCCAGCAGTGGACCGATTGGGATCACTGAAGCTTTCTTT.

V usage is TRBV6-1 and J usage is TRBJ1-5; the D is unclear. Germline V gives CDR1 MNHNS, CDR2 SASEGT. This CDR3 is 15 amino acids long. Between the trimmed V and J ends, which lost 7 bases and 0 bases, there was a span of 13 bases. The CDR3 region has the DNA TGTGCCAGCACCATCGTACGGCTTAGCAATCAGCCCCAGCATTTT. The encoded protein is CASTIVRLSNQPQHF.

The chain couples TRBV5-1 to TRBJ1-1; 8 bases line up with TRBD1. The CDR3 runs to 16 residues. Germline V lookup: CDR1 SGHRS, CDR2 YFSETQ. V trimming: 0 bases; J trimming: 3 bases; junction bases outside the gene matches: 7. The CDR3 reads CASSLATGDYDTEAFF. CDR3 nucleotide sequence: TGCGCCAGCAGCTTGGCGACAGGGGATTATGACACTGAAGCTTTCTTT.

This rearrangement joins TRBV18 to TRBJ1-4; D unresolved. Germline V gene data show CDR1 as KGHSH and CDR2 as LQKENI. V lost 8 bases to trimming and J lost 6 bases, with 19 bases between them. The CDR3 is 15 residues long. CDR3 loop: CASAAGGQEYEKLFF. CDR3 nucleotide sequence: TGTGCCAGCGCCGCGGGAGGCCAGGAGTATGAAAAACTGTTTTTT.

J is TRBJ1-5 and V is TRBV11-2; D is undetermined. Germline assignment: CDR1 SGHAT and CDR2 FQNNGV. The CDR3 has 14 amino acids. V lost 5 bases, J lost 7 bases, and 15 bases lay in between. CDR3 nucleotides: TGTGCCAGCAGCCTGGACCGGGCTAGGCAGCCCCAGCATTTT. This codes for CASSLDRARQPQHF.

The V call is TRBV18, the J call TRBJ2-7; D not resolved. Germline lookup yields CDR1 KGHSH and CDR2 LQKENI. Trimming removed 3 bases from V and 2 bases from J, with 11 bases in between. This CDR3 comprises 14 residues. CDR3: CASSPADGPYEQYF. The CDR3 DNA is TGTGCCAGCTCACCGGCGGACGGCCCCTACGAGCAGTACTTC.

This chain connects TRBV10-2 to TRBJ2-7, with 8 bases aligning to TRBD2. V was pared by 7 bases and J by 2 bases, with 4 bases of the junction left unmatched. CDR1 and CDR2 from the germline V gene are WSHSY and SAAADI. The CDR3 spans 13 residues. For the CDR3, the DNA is TGCGCCAGCACTTCAGCGGGAGCCTACGAGCAGTACTTC. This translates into CASTSAGAYEQYF.

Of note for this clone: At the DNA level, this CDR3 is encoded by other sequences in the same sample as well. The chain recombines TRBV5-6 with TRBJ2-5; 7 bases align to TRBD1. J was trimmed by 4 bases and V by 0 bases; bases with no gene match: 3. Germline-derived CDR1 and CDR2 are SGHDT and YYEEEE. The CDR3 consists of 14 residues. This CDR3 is CASSLGQGGETQYF. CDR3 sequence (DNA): TGTGCCAGCAGCTTGGGACAGGGTGGAGAGACCCAGTACTTC. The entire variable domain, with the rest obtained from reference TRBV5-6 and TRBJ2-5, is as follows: DAGVTQSPTHLIKTRGQQVTLRCSPKSGHDTVSWYQQALGQGPQFIFQYYEEEERQRGNFPDRFSGHQFPNYSSELNVNALLLGDSALYLCASSLGQGGETQYFGPGTRLLVL.

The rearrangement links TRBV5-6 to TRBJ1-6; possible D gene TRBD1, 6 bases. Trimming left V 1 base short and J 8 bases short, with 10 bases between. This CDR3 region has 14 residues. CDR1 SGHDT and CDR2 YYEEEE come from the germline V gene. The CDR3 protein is CASSLRDTDSPLHF. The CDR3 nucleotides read TGTGCCAGCAGCTTGCGGGACACGGATTCACCCCTCCACTTT.

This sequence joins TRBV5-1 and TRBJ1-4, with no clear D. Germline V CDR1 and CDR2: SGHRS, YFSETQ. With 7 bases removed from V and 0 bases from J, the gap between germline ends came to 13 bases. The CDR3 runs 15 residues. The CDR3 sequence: CASATMTPTNEKLFF. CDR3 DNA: TGCGCCAGCGCCACGATGACCCCAACTAATGAAAAACTGTTTTTT. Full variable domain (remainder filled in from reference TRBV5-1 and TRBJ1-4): KAGVTQTPRYLIKTRGQQVTLSCSPISGHRSVSWYQQTPGQGLQFLFEYFSETQRNKGNFPGRFSGRQFSNSRSEMNVSTLELGDSALYLCASATMTPTNEKLFFGSGTQLSVL.

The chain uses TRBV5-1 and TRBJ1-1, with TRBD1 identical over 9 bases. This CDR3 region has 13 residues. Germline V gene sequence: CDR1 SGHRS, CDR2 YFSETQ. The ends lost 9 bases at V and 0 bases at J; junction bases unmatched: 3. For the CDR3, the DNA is TGCGCCACCCGGACAGGGGTGAACACTGAAGCTTTCTTT. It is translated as CATRTGVNTEAFF.

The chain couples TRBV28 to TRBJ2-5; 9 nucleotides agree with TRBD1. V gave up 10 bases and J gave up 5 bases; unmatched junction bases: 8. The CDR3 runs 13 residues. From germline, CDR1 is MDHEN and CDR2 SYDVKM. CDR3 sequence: CATKYRGLETQYF. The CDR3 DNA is TGTGCCACCAAGTACAGGGGGCTGGAGACCCAGTACTTC.

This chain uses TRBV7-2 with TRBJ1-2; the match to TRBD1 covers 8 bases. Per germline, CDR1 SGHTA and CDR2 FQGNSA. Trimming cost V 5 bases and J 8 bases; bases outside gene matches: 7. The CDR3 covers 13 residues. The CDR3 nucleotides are TGTGCCAGCAGCCAGGGGGCAGTCAGGGGCTACACCTTC. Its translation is CASSQGAVRGYTF.

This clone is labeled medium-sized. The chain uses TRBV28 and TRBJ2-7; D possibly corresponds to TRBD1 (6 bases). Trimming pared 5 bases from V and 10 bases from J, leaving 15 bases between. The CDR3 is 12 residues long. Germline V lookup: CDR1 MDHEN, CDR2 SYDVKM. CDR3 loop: CASSGRGFQQYF. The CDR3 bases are TGTGCCAGCAGTGGCAGGGGCTTTCAACAGTACTTC.

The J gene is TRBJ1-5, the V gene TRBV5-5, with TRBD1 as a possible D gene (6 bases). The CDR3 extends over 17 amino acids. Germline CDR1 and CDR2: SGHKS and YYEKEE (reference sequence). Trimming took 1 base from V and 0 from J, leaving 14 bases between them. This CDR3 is CASSLRPDSYSNQPQHF. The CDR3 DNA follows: TGTGCCAGCAGCTTGAGACCGGACAGTTATAGCAATCAGCCCCAGCATTTT. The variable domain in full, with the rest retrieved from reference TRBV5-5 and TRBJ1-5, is DAGVTQSPTHLIKTRGQQVTLRCSPISGHKSVSWYQQVLGQGPQFIFQYYEKEERGRGNFPDRFSARQFPNYSSELNVNALLLGDSALYLCASSLRPDSYSNQPQHFGDGTRLSIL.